Below are 30 T cell receptor beta chains sequenced from a single sample in a study of blood T cell repertoires in COVID-19. Method: immunoSEQ multiplex PCR; TCRdb's copy keeps in-frame clones and lacks some. The table shows about 200,000 clones, with 70% to 90% occurring only once. The sample consisted of peripheral blood. The receptors were gathered from a woman older than 75 with acute or convalescent COVID-19.

This chain joins TRBV10-1 and TRBJ2-1; 8 bases align to TRBD2. This CDR3 has 19 residues. The ends lost 4 bases at V and 0 bases at J; junction bases unmatched: 14. Germline loops: CDR1 WNHNN, CDR2 SYGVQD (reference sequence). The DNA for the CDR3 is TGCGCCAGCAGTGGTCGGGGAGGATCAAGCGGGAGCTCCTACAATGAGCAGTTCTTC. This translates into CASSGRGGSSGSSYNEQFF.

The chain recombines TRBV3-1 (or the pseudogene TRBV3-2) with TRBJ2-7; TRBD2 matches at 8 bases. CDR3 length: 16 residues. V shed 0 bases, J shed 7 bases, and the junction held 11 bases outside the gene matches. CDR1 and CDR2 (germline): LGHDT, YNNKEL (reference sequence). The CDR3 sequence is CASSQENGTRREEQYF. CDR3 coding DNA: TGTGCCAGCAGCCAAGAGAACGGGACTAGGCGGGAGGAGCAGTACTTC.

The CDR3 DNA reads as TGTGCCACCAGTACGTCTAGCGGGAGGTTAACAGATACGCAGTATTTT. It codes for CATSTSSGRLTDTQYF. The rearrangement joins TRBV24-1 to TRBJ2-3; TRBD2 matches at 11 bases. Germline V gene data show CDR1 as KGHDR and CDR2 as SFDVKD. The V segment lost 6 bases and the J segment 3 bases; nucleotides outside the gene matches: 7. The CDR3 is 16 residues long.

The V gene is TRBV2, the J gene TRBJ1-2, with TRBD1 identical over 7 bases. With 9 bases clipped from V and 6 bases from J, the junction kept 7 bases outside the gene matches. The CDR3 consists of 12 residues. CDR1 SNHLY and CDR2 FYNNEI come from the germline V gene. CDR3 DNA: TGTGCCAGAACGACAGGGAGTGATGGCTACACCTTC. This gives the protein CARTTGSDGYTF.

The rearrangement uses TRBV29-1 and TRBJ2-7, with 12 positions matching TRBD2. CDR1 is SQVTM, CDR2 ANQGSEA, per germline. CDR3 length equals 15 residues. Germline trimming cut 6 bases from V and 6 bases from J; bases unmatched to any gene: 12. CDR3: CSVAASGRVMGEQYF. The CDR3 DNA is TGCAGCGTGGCGGCTAGCGGGAGGGTAATGGGCGAGCAGTACTTC.

This chain joins TRBV4-3 and TRBJ2-7; 10 nucleotides agree with TRBD1. The germline V gene encodes CDR1 LGHNA and CDR2 YSLEER. Unmatched junction bases numbered 3, after V lost 2 bases and J lost 2 bases. The CDR3 is 15 amino acids. CDR3 loop: CASSQQGTGAYEQYF. Here the CDR3 DNA reads TGCGCCAGCAGCCAACAAGGGACAGGGGCCTACGAGCAGTACTTC.

The rearrangement joins TRBV4-1 to TRBJ1-2; 11 positions agree with TRBD1. CDR1 MGHRA and CDR2 YSYEKL come from the germline V gene. This CDR3 spans 16 amino acids. Trimming removed 7 bases from V and 3 bases from J; junction bases left unmatched: 10. CDR3 nucleotide sequence: TGCGCCAGCATTAACGGACAGGGGGCATTGGACTATGGCTACACCTTC. Protein product: CASINGQGALDYGYTF.

The V gene is TRBV19, the J gene TRBJ2-1; TRBD2 agrees at 8 bases. The CDR3 has 16 residues. V lost 1 base and J lost 4; bases outside the gene matches: 6. Looked up from germline, CDR1 is LNHDA and CDR2 is SQIVND (reference sequence). CDR3 sequence (DNA): TGTGCCAGTAGTATAGGGGACGGGAGGGGATACAATGAGCAGTTCTTC. Amino acids: CASSIGDGRGYNEQFF.

The genes are TRBV3-1 (or the pseudogene TRBV3-2) and TRBJ1-6; possibly TRBD1 for D (5 bases). There are 16 residues in the CDR3. V lost 4 bases and J lost 10, with 20 bases in between. CDR1 and CDR2 from the germline V gene are LGHDT and YNNKEL (reference sequence). The chain's CDR3 is CASSPGGGRAGSPLHF. For the CDR3, the DNA is TGTGCCAGCAGCCCTGGGGGGGGGAGGGCAGGCTCACCCCTCCACTTT.

V usage is TRBV7-6 and J usage is TRBJ1-2, with 9 positions matching TRBD1. The CDR3 is 13 amino acids. V gave up 4 bases and J gave up 7 bases; unmatched junction bases: 4. CDR1 is SGHVS and CDR2 is FNYEAQ in the germline V gene. The DNA of the CDR3 is TGTGCCAGCAGCTCCGGGACAGGGTTTGGCTACACCTTC. Protein product: CASSSGTGFGYTF.

J is TRBJ2-5 and V is TRBV19; 16 bases fit TRBD2. There are 19 residues in the CDR3. Looked up from germline, CDR1 is LNHDA and CDR2 is SQIVND (reference sequence). Germline trimming cut 6 bases from V and 5 bases from J; bases unmatched to any gene: 15. DNA of the CDR3: TGTGCCAGTAGCAGACAAGGGGGACTAGCGGGAGGGGAAAGGGAGACCCAGTACTTC. Its protein is CASSRQGGLAGGERETQYF.

The genes are TRBV18 and TRBJ1-4, with D possibly matching TRBD1 (5 bases). Germline CDR1 and CDR2: KGHSH and LQKENI. Between the trimmed V and J ends, which lost 5 bases and 8 bases, there was a span of 12 bases. This CDR3 region has 13 residues. CDR3 amino acids: CASSRDSAEKLFF. CDR3 nucleotide sequence: TGTGCCAGCTCAAGAGACAGCGCCGAAAAACTGTTTTTT.

The J gene is TRBJ1-2, the V gene TRBV9; 12 nucleotides line up with TRBD1. The CDR3 covers 17 residues. With V trimmed by 4 bases and J by 9 bases, 16 bases remained unmatched. Germline-derived CDR1 and CDR2 are SGDLS and YYNGEE. CDR3 DNA sequence: TGTGCCAGCAGCATAGGGACAGGGGGCATTTCCCTCTTATGCTACACCTTC. Encoded protein: CASSIGTGGISLLCYTF.

V usage is TRBV28 and J usage is TRBJ2-3; TRBD2 might be the D (6 bases). CDR1 is MDHEN and CDR2 is SYDVKM in the germline V gene. With 6 bases removed from V and 6 bases from J, the gap between germline ends came to 13 bases. The CDR3 is 13 amino acids. In nucleotides, the CDR3 is TGTGCCAGCAGAGGGGCGGGGTCTGATACGCAGTATTTT. Its translation: CASRGAGSDTQYF.

This chain connects TRBV29-1 to TRBJ2-5, with D possibly matching TRBD2 (6 bases). The CDR3 has 12 amino acids. Trimming left V 6 bases short and J 5 bases short, with 13 bases between. Looked up from germline, CDR1 is SQVTM and CDR2 is ANQGSEA. The CDR3 nucleotides are TGCAGCGTCGGTTATGGGGGGGAGACCCAGTACTTC. This translates into CSVGYGGETQYF.

The chain joins TRBV4-1 to TRBJ1-4; the match to TRBD1 covers 7 bases. Losses at the gene ends were 4 bases for V and 2 bases for J; bases not matched to a gene: 13. CDR3 size: 18 residues. Germline CDR1 reads MGHRA; CDR2 reads YSYEKL. CDR3 coding DNA: TGCGCCAGCAGCCCCCCCCCGAGACCGGGACAGACTAATGAAAAACTGTTTTTT. Amino acid sequence: CASSPPPRPGQTNEKLFF.

V gene TRBV10-3 combines with J gene TRBJ2-3, with D possibly matching TRBD2 (5 bases). CDR1 is ENHRY and CDR2 is SYGVKD in the germline V gene. The CDR3 contains 16 residues. V was cut by 6 bases and J by 6 bases, with 22 bases left in between. For the CDR3, the DNA is TGTGCCATCAGCCGAGATTTAGCTGCTGGGGAGGATACGCAGTATTTT. Protein: CAISRDLAAGEDTQYF.

This clone was counted a few times. This sequence joins TRBV9 and TRBJ2-2; 14 positions agree with TRBD2. CDR1 SGDLS and CDR2 YYNGEE come from the germline V gene. CDR3 length: 17 amino acids. Losses at the gene ends were 3 bases for V and 7 bases for J; bases not matched to a gene: 8. The chain's CDR3 is CASSAETSGRAGGELFF. The CDR3 region has the DNA TGTGCCAGCAGCGCAGAGACTAGCGGGAGGGCTGGCGGGGAGCTGTTTTTT.

This chain links TRBV4-3 with TRBJ2-7, with D possibly matching TRBD2 (5 bases). CDR1 and CDR2 from the germline V gene are LGHNA and YSLEER. The CDR3 has 19 residues. V dropped 3 bases and J dropped 7 bases, with 31 bases sitting between them. The CDR3 bases are TGCGCCAGCAGCCATTTCGTCCCCCGGGGAACTAGGTTTTCAGAAGAGCAGTACTTC. Translated, it gives CASSHFVPRGTRFSEEQYF.

J is TRBJ1-1 and V is TRBV9; D possibly corresponds to TRBD1 (5 bases). V was clipped by 4 bases and J by 3 bases, with 16 bases between them. The length of the CDR3 is 15 residues. Germline V gene data show CDR1 as SGDLS and CDR2 as YYNGEE. The CDR3 DNA reads as TGTGCCAGCAGCCTCGGAGGGACGGGTGACACTGAAGCTTTCTTT. This encodes CASSLGGTGDTEAFF.

The chain joins TRBV6-6 to TRBJ2-1; no reliable D call. CDR3 length: 15 residues. V was cut by 0 bases and J by 9 bases, with 15 bases left in between. The germline gives CDR1 MNHNY, CDR2 SVGAGI (reference sequence). The CDR3 bases are TGTGCCAGCAGTTACTCCCCGTGGGCCACTCTTGAGCAGTTCTTC. Amino acids: CASSYSPWATLEQFF.

This rearrangement joins TRBV7-3 to TRBJ1-2; TRBD1 matches 8 bases. The CDR3 is made up of 13 amino acids. The V gene end was trimmed by 4 bases and the J gene end by 8 bases; junction bases not matched to a gene: 6. Germline CDR1 and CDR2: SGHTA and FQGTGA. CDR3 amino acids: CASSYPDRGGYTF. For the CDR3, the DNA is TGTGCCAGCAGCTACCCTGACAGGGGCGGCTACACCTTC.

J is TRBJ2-4 and V is TRBV7-8; TRBD1 is a possible D gene (7 bases). CDR1 is SGHVS, CDR2 FQNEAQ, per germline. CDR3 length: 15 residues. The V end was cut by 1 base, the J end by 5 bases, with 12 bases between. CDR3 protein: CASSLVGGTENIQYF. The CDR3 DNA is TGTGCCAGCAGCTTAGTTGGGGGGACAGAAAACATTCAGTACTTC.

This chain uses TRBV10-2 with TRBJ1-5; 9 bases fit TRBD1. The CDR3 is 13 amino acids. The germline V gene encodes CDR1 WSHSY and CDR2 SAAADI. J was trimmed by 11 bases and V by 6 bases; bases with no gene match: 8. This CDR3 is CASRGQGPLTQHF. The CDR3 DNA is TGCGCCAGCAGGGGACAGGGACCCCTTACCCAGCATTTT.

This clone was detected a few times. This chain connects TRBV5-6 to TRBJ1-1; TRBD1 might be the D (6 bases). The ends were cut back, 4 bases at V and 1 base at J, with 11 bases in the middle. CDR1 is SGHDT and CDR2 is YYEEEE in the germline V gene. This CDR3 has 14 residues. CDR3 region: CASSPDRQNTEAFF. In nucleotides, the CDR3 is TGTGCCAGCAGCCCGGACAGACAGAACACTGAAGCTTTCTTT.

This clone has more than one count but fewer than ten. CDR3 sequence: CASSPPSYEQYF. CDR3 nucleotides: TGCGCCAGCAGCCCCCCTTCCTACGAGCAGTACTTC. This sequence joins TRBV5-1 and TRBJ2-7; D gene uncertain. The CDR3 covers 12 residues. The germline V and J ends were trimmed by 4 bases and 1 base, with 6 bases remaining between them. CDR1 is SGHRS and CDR2 is YFSETQ in the germline V gene.

This sequence joins TRBV15 and TRBJ1-2, with 12 positions matching TRBD1. Unmatched junction bases numbered 5, after V lost 2 bases and J lost 4 bases. The length of the CDR3 is 16 residues. The germline V gene has CDR1 LNHNV and CDR2 YYDKDF (reference sequence). Here the CDR3 DNA reads TGTGCCACCAGCAGATCCGGGACAGGGGGCCCCTATGGCTACACCTTC. Translation gives CATSRSGTGGPYGYTF.

The V and J genes are TRBV28 and TRBJ1-4; 7 bases are shared with TRBD1. This CDR3 has 15 residues. J lost 8 bases, V lost 2 bases, and 8 bases had no gene match. Per the germline V gene, CDR1 is MDHEN and CDR2 is SYDVKM. The CDR3 sequence is CASSLVGQPKEKLFF. The CDR3, as DNA: TGTGCCAGCAGTTTAGTGGGACAGCCAAAGGAAAAACTGTTTTTT. Full variable domain (missing parts from reference TRBV28 and TRBJ1-4): DVKVTQSSRYLVKRTGEKVFLECVQDMDHENMFWYRQDPGLGLRLIYFSYDVKMKEKGDIPEGYSVSREKKERFSLILESASTNQTSMYLCASSLVGQPKEKLFFGSGTQLSVL.

This clone was seen just once. The V gene is TRBV14, the J gene TRBJ2-2, with 7 bases aligning to TRBD2. The CDR3 spans 14 residues. The J segment lost 10 bases and the V segment lost 3 bases, leaving 8 bases of the junction unmatched. Germline lookup yields CDR1 SGHDN and CDR2 FVKESK. CDR3 sequence (DNA): TGTGCCAGCAGCCATTACGGGACTAAGATGGAGCTGTTTTTT. It encodes CASSHYGTKMELFF. The full variable domain, with the rest looked up from reference TRBV14 and TRBJ2-2, is EAGVTQFPSHSVIEKGQTVTLRCDPISGHDNLYWYRRVMGKEIKFLLHFVKESKQDESGMPNNRFLAERTGGTYSTLKVQPAELEDSGVYFCASSHYGTKMELFFGEGSRLTVL.

V and J are TRBV28 and TRBJ2-3; maybe TRBD1 (6 bases). The V gene lost 7 bases and the J gene lost 2 bases, with 13 bases spanning the gap. The CDR3 has 14 residues. The germline gives CDR1 MDHEN, CDR2 SYDVKM. CDR3 amino acids: CASTVDRLTDTQYF. CDR3 DNA sequence: TGTGCCAGCACCGTCGACAGGCTCACAGATACGCAGTATTTT.